This entry concerns a single T cell receptor beta chain. This clone was found once. Its antigen is still unknown. Base qualities are not recorded, but no much larger clone differs from it by a single base. TCRbeta CDR3 regions were amplified from genomic DNA by means of the immunoSEQ Assay, a bias-controlled multiplex PCR. Per the source publication's procedure: The number of nucleated cells in each sample was estimated from the amplification of reference gene primers within the assay. To quantify the absolute abundance of each unique TCRbeta CDR3 rearrangement, sequence reads were collapsed and filtered. For each sample, productive Simpson clonality was calculated as the square root of Simpson's diversity index over productive rearrangements. What TCRdb holds here is the immuneACCESS table cut down to in-frame rearrangements. Part of the clones is not present; checked against another copy, under half of the missing clones reflect an unresolved V gene, and the others are unexplained. V and J calls and clone size are as listed in that table; D and trimming were resolved from the DNA. The table for this sample lists about 90,000 clones; roughly 90% of them were counted only once. The ten largest make up about 2.3% of the sample.

Whole blood was collected in K2EDTA tubes by collaborating institutions according to the institutions' own protocols. For TCRbeta analysis, collaborators shipped samples as frozen whole blood, isolated PBMCs, or DNA extracted from either of those sample types. This entry belongs to a study of blood T cell repertoires in COVID-19 (dated by TCRdb to 2020 to 2022). Turning to the overall study: The collaborator samples originated in the United States, Italy and Spain and spanned the acute and convalescent phases of COVID-19. The material from the prospective study consisted of cDNA or gDNA derived from T cells, B-cell-depleted T cells, or PBMCs. Deeply sampled blood TCRbeta repertoires from subjects exposed to, actively infected with, or recovered from COVID-19 were included in the dataset. The repertoires were released in a freely available public database meant as a resource for research on the immune response to SARS-CoV-2. Samples came from the ongoing ImmuneRACE study (first 160 participants) plus 1,254 subjects from 6 global collaborators. Nearly every sample came with metadata listing a de-identified subject ID, COVID-19 status, age in years and sex. Where HLA class I and class II types were available, the types were taken from metadata supplied by the sample provider, not from assay-based typing.

What the work shows at the level of the full study, not this receptor alone: The quantity of clinical and demographic metadata differed by source and by participant and was supplied without curation.

V is reduced by 0 bases and J by 8 bases, leaving a spacing of 12 bases between them. The CDR3 sequence holds 14 residues, the cysteine and phenylalanine included. Only the CDR3 DNA is retained, 42 bases long and in frame from the first base. CDR1 is given as WSHSY and CDR2 as SAAADI, both from the germline V gene. This receptor was identified in a human donor with active COVID-19. The donor label of this sample is uncertain. Sequences were obtained from peripheral blood. Rearrangement joined TRBV10-2 to TRBJ2-3; no D segment can be confidently identified. Read as DNA, the sequence is TGCGCCAGCAGTGAGTCCACCCAGGTAACTACGCAGTATTTT. It translates to CASSESTQVTTQYF.